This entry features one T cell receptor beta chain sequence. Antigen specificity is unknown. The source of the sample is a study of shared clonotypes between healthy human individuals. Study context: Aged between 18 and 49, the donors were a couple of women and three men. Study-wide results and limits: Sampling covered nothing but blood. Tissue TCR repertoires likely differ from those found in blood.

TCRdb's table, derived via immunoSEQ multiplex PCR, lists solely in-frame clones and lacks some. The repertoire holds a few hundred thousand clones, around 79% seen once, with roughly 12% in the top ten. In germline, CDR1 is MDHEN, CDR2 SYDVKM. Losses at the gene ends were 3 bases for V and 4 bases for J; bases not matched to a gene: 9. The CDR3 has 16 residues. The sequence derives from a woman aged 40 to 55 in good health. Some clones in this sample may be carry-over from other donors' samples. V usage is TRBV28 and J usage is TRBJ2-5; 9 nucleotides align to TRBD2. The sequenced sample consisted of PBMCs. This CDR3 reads CASSFLAGSGRETQYF. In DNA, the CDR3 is TGTGCCAGCAGTTTCCTAGCGGGATCCGGTCGAGAGACCCAGTACTTC.